The following is a T cell receptor (beta chain) sequence with its context. Its antigen is unidentified. Original methodology: ImmunoSEQ yielded junction-only sequences lacking quality scores, so filtering differed. Method: immunoSEQ multiplex PCR; TCRdb's copy keeps in-frame clones and lacks some. D and trimming were read from the DNA, whereas the V and J calls and clone size are those reported in that table. The data contain some 1.5 million clones, 95% to 99% of them singletons. This record belongs to a study of shared clonotypes between healthy human individuals. Study-wide points: Some naive CD4 clonotypes, around 4.7%, turned up in common across a handful of donors. Blood was the sole source, and tissue repertoires probably differ.

Healthy HIV-negative adults with no recent acute infections or vaccinations were recruited as donors. Germline V gives CDR1 SGHRS, CDR2 YFSETQ. After removal of 0 bases from V and 4 bases from J, the junction contained 3 bases not matched to a gene. The CDR3 runs 14 residues. The source is a man aged 25-40 years in good health. J is TRBJ1-1 and V is TRBV5-1, with 7 positions matching TRBD1. The specimen sequenced was naive CD4+ T cells sorted from blood. The subset denotes: CD45RA+ positively selected. The CDR3 DNA sequence: TGCGCCAGCAGCTTGGCGCAGGGGGTCACTGAAGCTTTCTTT. Translated: CASSLAQGVTEAFF.